This T cell receptor beta chain was profiled in a study of CD8 T cells in ankylosing spondylitis. This CDR3 comprises 16 residues. Study outcomes and limitations: According to the report, clones linked to the disease were significantly enriched in matched synovial fluid samples taken from ankylosing spondylitis patients. Peripheral blood samples showed relatively rare disease-linked clones, and these clones were CD8+. Characteristic of ankylosing spondylitis blood, it appeared, was a TCR beta motif comprising about eight highly homologous variants.

Remarks on this clonotype: The antigen remains undetermined.

Libraries for TCR beta were made by quantitative 5'-RACE with molecular barcodes. In TCRdb, the 5' RACE reads were re-called with MiXCR into one record per CDR3 protein. The table shows 500,000 to 550,000 distinct CDR3 sequences, with approximately 11% occurring only once. Sequenced: blood, either unsorted or a sorted T cell fraction (not recorded which). The clonotype was recovered from a male donor with ankylosing spondylitis. The chain joins TRBV21-1 to TRBJ1-5; the D call of TRBD1 is as the table states it, not checked on the DNA. TRBV21-1 is flagged as a pseudogene. The CDR3 here is CASSKAGQGFDQPQHF. The CDR3 DNA follows: TGTGCCAGCAGCAAAGCTGGACAGGGCTTTGATCAGCCCCAGCATTTT.